This passage covers 25 T cell receptor beta chains from one sample sequenced in a study of cytomegalovirus exposure and HLA in healthy donors. Primers included in the PCR were 60 Vbeta and 13 Jbeta primers. This table comes from immunoSEQ multiplex PCR, and its TCRdb copy is limited to in-frame clones, with some not included. The repertoire holds 160,000 or so clones, approximately 70% seen once, with 4.7% in the top ten. Sequencing used PBMCs. Receptors were obtained from a man between 18 and 29 years old in good health and CMV-seropositive.

The genes are TRBV5-6 and TRBJ2-7; D possibly corresponds to TRBD2 (7 bases). The CDR3 totals 16 residues. CDR1 SGHDT and CDR2 YYEEEE come from the germline V gene. With 3 bases removed from V and 7 bases from J, the gap between germline ends came to 23 bases. CDR3 sequence reads: CASSYRGAGALGEQYV. DNA of the CDR3: TGTGCCAGCAGCTACCGGGGGGCGGGGGCCCTTGGAGAGCAGTACGTC.

The J gene is TRBJ1-5, the V gene TRBV19; D is perhaps TRBD1 (5 bases). Looked up from germline, CDR1 is LNHDA and CDR2 is SQIVND (reference sequence). This CDR3 region has 17 residues. The V end was cut by 8 bases, the J end by 1 base, with 21 bases between. DNA for the CDR3: TGTGCCAGTCGGGGACTTACCCTGGAGGAAAGCAATCAGCCCCAGCATTTT. Protein: CASRGLTLEESNQPQHF.

The rearrangement joins TRBV5-4 to TRBJ2-2; D is unclear. The V gene's germline CDR1 is SGHNT and CDR2 YYREEE (reference sequence). Between the trimmed V and J ends, which lost 2 bases and 10 bases, there was a span of 12 bases. This CDR3 has 13 residues. Here the CDR3 reads CASSFSQEVELFF. The CDR3 bases are TGTGCCAGCAGCTTTAGTCAGGAAGTGGAGCTGTTTTTT. The full variable domain, its missing parts supplied by reference TRBV5-4 and TRBJ2-2, is ETGVTQSPTHLIKTRGQQVTLRCSSQSGHNTVSWYQQALGQGPQFIFQYYREEENGRGNFPPRFSGLQFPNYSSELNVNALELDDSALYLCASSFSQEVELFFGEGSRLTVL.

The CDR3 here is CASSPSQGNTEAFF. CDR3 sequence (DNA): TGTGCCAGCAGTCCCTCCCAGGGGAACACTGAAGCTTTCTTT. The V gene is TRBV27, the J gene TRBJ1-1; maybe TRBD1 (5 bases). Trimming pared 5 bases from V and 1 base from J, leaving 11 bases between. Germline lookup yields CDR1 MNHEY and CDR2 SMNVEV (reference sequence). CDR3 size: 14 residues.

The chain carries TRBV6-6 and TRBJ1-2; 8 positions agree with TRBD1. V gave up 11 bases and J gave up 1 base; unmatched junction bases: 9. Germline V gene sequence: CDR1 MNHNY, CDR2 SVGAGI (reference sequence). The CDR3 runs to 14 residues. The DNA of the CDR3 is TGTGCCGCCGGACAGGGACAGCTTAACTATGGCTACACCTTC. This sequence encodes CAAGQGQLNYGYTF.

This clone has only one observation. The chain recombines TRBV11-3 with TRBJ1-1; TRBD1 is a possible D gene (5 bases). V lost 5 bases and J lost 4, with 14 bases in between. This CDR3 is built from 14 residues. Germline V gives CDR1 SGHNT, CDR2 YENEEA. Here the CDR3 reads CASSPRGALTEAFF. As DNA, the CDR3 is TGTGCCAGCAGCCCGCGGGGCGCGCTCACTGAAGCTTTCTTT.

CDR3 loop: CASSPDRDYGYTF. The CDR3 nucleotides read TGTGCCAGCAGTCCGGACAGGGACTATGGCTACACCTTC. This chain uses TRBV11-3 with TRBJ1-2; TRBD1 matches at 8 bases. Germline values: CDR1 SGHNT, CDR2 YENEEA. V lost 6 bases to trimming and J lost 3 bases; unmatched junction nucleotides: 3. The length of the CDR3 is 13 residues.

This chain joins TRBV4-2 and TRBJ1-5; D possibly corresponds to TRBD1 (6 bases). V lost 0 bases and J lost 5, with 14 bases in between. Germline CDR1 is LGHNA and CDR2 is YNFKEQ. The CDR3 contains 16 residues. The CDR3 loop is CASSQDVEGVYQPQHF. For the CDR3, the DNA is TGTGCCAGCAGCCAAGATGTTGAGGGGGTCTATCAGCCCCAGCATTTT.

The table lists this clone with a few counts. This sequence joins TRBV5-1 and TRBJ2-3, with a weak D call TRBD2 (6 bases). The V end lost 4 bases, the J end lost 6 bases, and 18 bases lay between the germline ends. The CDR3 runs to 15 residues. Germline V lookup: CDR1 SGHRS, CDR2 YFSETQ. The DNA for the CDR3 is TGCGCCAGCAGCATAAACAGGCCCCGGGGGGATACGCAGTATTTT. Its translation: CASSINRPRGDTQYF. The entire variable domain, with the rest obtained from reference TRBV5-1 and TRBJ2-3, is as follows: KAGVTQTPRYLIKTRGQQVTLSCSPISGHRSVSWYQQTPGQGLQFLFEYFSETQRNKGNFPGRFSGRQFSNSRSEMNVSTLELGDSALYLCASSINRPRGDTQYFGPGTRLTVL.

The chain carries TRBV15 and TRBJ2-3; 9 bases align to TRBD2. This CDR3 is built from 18 residues. With V trimmed by 0 bases and J by 1 base, 8 bases remained unmatched. CDR1 LNHNV and CDR2 YYDKDF come from the germline V gene (reference sequence). CDR3 bases: TGTGCCACCAGCAGAGATCCCGGGACTAGCAGACGCACAGATACGCAGTATTTT. This translates into CATSRDPGTSRRTDTQYF.

The chain is built from TRBV13 and TRBJ2-5, with TRBD1 identical over 7 bases. The CDR3 consists of 13 residues. V lost 8 bases to trimming and J lost 4 bases; unmatched junction nucleotides: 7. Germline V gene lookup returns CDR1 PRHDT and CDR2 FYEKMQ (reference sequence). The CDR3 protein is CASRKQGRETQYF. DNA of the CDR3: TGTGCCAGCCGAAAACAGGGGCGAGAGACCCAGTACTTC.

The J gene is TRBJ2-5, the V gene TRBV11-2; 7 nucleotides line up with TRBD2. The V and J ends lost 1 base and 4 bases, in that order; junction bases with no gene match: 3. The CDR3 has 14 amino acids. Germline CDR1 reads SGHAT; CDR2 reads FQNNGV. The CDR3 coding sequence is TGTGCCAGCAGCTTAGCGATAGCGGGAGAGACCCAGTACTTC. It codes for CASSLAIAGETQYF.

This clone was recorded a few times. The chain couples TRBV10-3 to TRBJ2-7, with 7 bases identical to TRBD2. CDR1 and CDR2 from the germline V gene are ENHRY and SYGVKD. CDR3 length: 16 residues. J lost 3 bases, V lost 3 bases, and 11 bases had no gene match. Written as DNA, the CDR3 is TGTGCCATCAGTGAATCTTGGGGGACTAAACACTACGAGCAGTACGTC. It encodes CAISESWGTKHYEQYV.

The gene calls are TRBV19 and TRBJ2-1, with 8 bases aligning to TRBD1. The V and J ends lost 4 bases and 6 bases, in that order; junction bases with no gene match: 8. Per germline, CDR1 LNHDA and CDR2 SQIVND (reference sequence). This CDR3 contains 15 residues. Here the CDR3 DNA reads TGTGCCAGTAGTACGCAGGGGGCTCGTATCAATGAGCAGTTCTTC. This sequence encodes CASSTQGARINEQFF.

This clone was detected a few times. J is TRBJ1-5 and V is TRBV28; D unclear. Trimming shortened V by 3 bases and J by 6 bases, and 12 bases separated the two germline ends. The CDR3 has 14 residues. The germline CDR1 and CDR2 sequences are MDHEN and SYDVKM. Here the CDR3 DNA reads TGTGCCAGCAGTTTCCGGGAGTATGGTCAGCCCCAGCATTTT. Translating it yields CASSFREYGQPQHF.

The table lists this clone with a few counts. The sample carries other DNA sequences with the same CDR3. This chain connects TRBV29-1 to TRBJ2-3; 8 nucleotides agree with TRBD1. V dropped 2 bases and J dropped 2; count of bases not matched to a gene: 3. Germline V gene data show CDR1 as SQVTM and CDR2 as ANQGSEA. This CDR3 comprises 14 residues. As DNA, the CDR3 is TGCAGCGTTGAAATGGGACAGGACACAGATACGCAGTATTTT. Translated, it gives CSVEMGQDTDTQYF.

This clone was picked up a small number of times. V usage is TRBV5-1 and J usage is TRBJ2-2; 8 positions match TRBD2. Trimming at V came to 0 bases and at J to 3 bases, leaving 4 bases not matched to a gene. Germline V CDR1 and CDR2: SGHRS, YFSETQ. This CDR3 spans 16 amino acids. CDR3: CASSLGVAGYTGELFF. The CDR3 nucleotides read TGCGCCAGCAGCTTGGGAGTAGCGGGGTACACCGGGGAGCTGTTTTTT.

This chain connects TRBV4-2 to TRBJ2-2; 8 positions agree with TRBD2. This CDR3 spans 15 amino acids. Germline-derived CDR1 and CDR2 are LGHNA and YNFKEQ. The junction had 4 bases not matched to a gene; V was cut back by 0 bases and J by 7 bases. DNA for the CDR3: TGTGCCAGCAGCCAAGATCGGGGGGGTGGCGGGGAGCTGTTTTTT. Translation gives CASSQDRGGGGELFF.

This clone has only one observation. The rearrangement uses TRBV27 and TRBJ1-2, with a possible D match to TRBD1 (5 bases). This CDR3 has 15 amino acids. The germline V gene encodes CDR1 MNHEY and CDR2 SMNVEV (reference sequence). The V end was cut by 3 bases, the J end by 1 base, with 12 bases between. The CDR3 coding sequence is TGTGCCAGCAGTTTTTCCCAGGGCCATAACTATGGCTACACCTTC. Encoded protein: CASSFSQGHNYGYTF.

The chain carries TRBV5-1 and TRBJ2-1; 8 bases are a match to TRBD2. Looked up from germline, CDR1 is SGHRS and CDR2 is YFSETQ. The CDR3 sequence is 15 residues long. V shed 0 bases, J shed 5 bases, and the junction held 4 bases outside the gene matches. CDR3 protein: CASSLGLAGNNEQFF. For the CDR3, the DNA is TGCGCCAGCAGCTTGGGGCTAGCGGGTAACAATGAGCAGTTCTTC.

V gene TRBV5-1 combines with J gene TRBJ2-3, with D possibly matching TRBD2 (7 bases). Germline lookup yields CDR1 SGHRS and CDR2 YFSETQ. CDR3 length equals 17 residues. V was pared by 0 bases and J by 0 bases, with 14 bases between. The CDR3 protein is CASSLAGGATSTDTQYF. For the CDR3, the DNA is TGCGCCAGCAGCTTGGCGGGGGGCGCAACTAGCACAGATACGCAGTATTTT.

This clone was observed a few times. This sample includes further DNA sequences coding for the same CDR3. The J gene is TRBJ1-2, the V gene TRBV28; TRBD1 matches 7 bases. The germline V gene encodes CDR1 MDHEN and CDR2 SYDVKM. CDR3 size: 13 residues. V lost 6 bases and J lost 3; bases outside the gene matches: 4. This CDR3 reads CASRSGQDYGYTF. In DNA, the CDR3 is TGTGCCAGCAGATCCGGACAGGACTATGGCTACACCTTC.

The rearrangement uses TRBV14 and TRBJ2-3; the match to TRBD1 covers 8 bases. V lost 4 bases, J lost 4 bases, and 10 bases stayed unmatched. The CDR3 totals 16 residues. Germline V gene sequence: CDR1 SGHDN, CDR2 FVKESK. CDR3 residues: CASSPTGGSLADTQYF. The CDR3 DNA reads TGTGCCAGCAGCCCTACAGGGGGGTCGCTAGCAGATACGCAGTATTTT.

The J gene is TRBJ1-4, the V gene TRBV4-1, with D possibly TRBD1 on 6 matching bases. Germline lookup yields CDR1 MGHRA and CDR2 YSYEKL. The CDR3 extends over 17 amino acids. V dropped 2 bases and J dropped 8 bases, with 21 bases sitting between them. The DNA of the CDR3 is TGCGCCAGCAGCCAACCATTCACAGGGAGAAGAAGAGAAAAACTGTTTTTT. Translation gives CASSQPFTGRRREKLFF.

This sequence joins TRBV9 and TRBJ1-3; D may be TRBD1 (6 bases). There are 15 residues in the CDR3. The V end lost 0 bases, the J end lost 4 bases, and 11 bases lay between the germline ends. Germline V gene sequence: CDR1 SGDLS, CDR2 YYNGEE. DNA for the CDR3: TGTGCCAGCAGCGTAGATTCAGGGGTGGGAAACACCATATATTTT. As protein: CASSVDSGVGNTIYF. The whole variable domain, remainder taken from reference TRBV9 and TRBJ1-3, is DSGVTQTPKHLITATGQRVTLRCSPRSGDLSVYWYQQSLDQGLQFLIQYYNGEERAKGNILERFSAQQFPDLHSELNLSSLELGDSALYFCASSVDSGVGNTIYFGEGSWLTVV.